This T cell receptor (beta chain) was recorded in a study of T-cell reconstitution after alpha-beta-depleted transplantation in children. General study points: At one year after transplant, newly produced T cells mostly accounted for T-cell counts and diversity.

This CDR3 is built from 15 residues. The junction had 7 bases not matched to a gene; V was cut back by 0 bases and J by 7 bases. Per the germline V gene, CDR1 is SGHRS and CDR2 is YFSETQ. Preparation of the TCRbeta library was carried out with unique molecular identifiers. A single record per CDR3 protein comes from TCRdb applying MiXCR to the PCR reads. The sample comprises fewer than 550,000 distinct CDR3 sequences, about a sixth of which are singletons, and 25% to 30% rests with the top ten. This clonotype has more than one count but fewer than ten. Antigen specificity is unknown. The TCR comes from a boy under two years old who had a stem cell transplant for Wiskott-Aldrich syndrome, so the T cells may come from the graft donor. V gene TRBV5-1 combines with J gene TRBJ2-1; 7 nucleotides line up with TRBD1. The input for sequencing was PBMCs, mostly from graft donor cells, taken 360 days after TCRalphabeta/CD19-depleted stem cell transplant. The CDR3 bases are TGCGCCAGCAGCTTGGAGGGGACAGCGCTTAATGAGCAGTTCTTC. This gives the protein CASSLEGTALNEQFF. Variable domain in full (rest from reference TRBV5-1 and TRBJ2-1): KAGVTQTPRYLIKTRGQQVTLSCSPISGHRSVSWYQQTPGQGLQFLFEYFSETQRNKGNFPGRFSGRQFSNSRSEMNVSTLELGDSALYLCASSLEGTALNEQFFGPGTRLTVL.